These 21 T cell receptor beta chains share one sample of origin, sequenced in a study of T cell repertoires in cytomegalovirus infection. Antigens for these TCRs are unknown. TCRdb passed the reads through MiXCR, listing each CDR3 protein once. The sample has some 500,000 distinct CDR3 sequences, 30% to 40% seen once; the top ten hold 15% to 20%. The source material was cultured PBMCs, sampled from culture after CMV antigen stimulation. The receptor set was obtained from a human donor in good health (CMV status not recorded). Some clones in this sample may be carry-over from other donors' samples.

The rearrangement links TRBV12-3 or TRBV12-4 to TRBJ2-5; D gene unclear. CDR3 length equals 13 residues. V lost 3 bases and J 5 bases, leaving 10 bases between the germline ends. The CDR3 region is CASSFLHRETQYF. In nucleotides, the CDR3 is TGTGCCAGCAGTTTCCTCCACCGGGAGACCCAGTACTTC.

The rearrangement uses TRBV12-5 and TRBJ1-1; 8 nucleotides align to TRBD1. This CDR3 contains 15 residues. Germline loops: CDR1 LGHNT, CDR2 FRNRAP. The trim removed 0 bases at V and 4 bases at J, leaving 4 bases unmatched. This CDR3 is CASGLVGQGGTEAFF. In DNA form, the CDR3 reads TGTGCTAGTGGTTTGGTCGGACAGGGAGGCACTGAAGCTTTCTTT.

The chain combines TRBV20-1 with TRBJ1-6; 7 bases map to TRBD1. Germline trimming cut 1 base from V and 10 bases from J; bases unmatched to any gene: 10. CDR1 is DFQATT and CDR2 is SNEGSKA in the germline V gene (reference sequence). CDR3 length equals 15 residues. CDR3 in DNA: TGCAGTGCTAGAGCCCCGACAGGGATTGGGTCACCCCTCCACTTT. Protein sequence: CSARAPTGIGSPLHF.

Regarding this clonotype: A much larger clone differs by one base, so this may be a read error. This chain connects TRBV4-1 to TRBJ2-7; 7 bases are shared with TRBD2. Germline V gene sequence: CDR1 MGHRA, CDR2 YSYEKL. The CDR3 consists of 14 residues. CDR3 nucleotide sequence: TGCGCCAGCAACCAACTAGCGAATTCCTACGAGCAGTACTTC. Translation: CASNQLANSYEQYF.

The DNA for the CDR3 is TGTGCCAGCAGCTTGGGTACGGGACAGAGCAATCAGCCCCAGCATTTT. It is translated as CASSLGTGQSNQPQHF. V gene TRBV5-6 combines with J gene TRBJ1-5, with 7 positions matching TRBD1. CDR1 and CDR2 (germline): SGHDT, YYEEEE. V trimming: 0 bases; J trimming: 1 base; junction bases outside the gene matches: 4. The CDR3 is 16 residues long. The full variable domain, its missing parts supplied by reference TRBV5-6 and TRBJ1-5, is DAGVTQSPTHLIKTRGQQVTLRCSPKSGHDTVSWYQQALGQGPQFIFQYYEEEERQRGNFPDRFSGHQFPNYSSELNVNALLLGDSALYLCASSLGTGQSNQPQHFGDGTRLSIL.

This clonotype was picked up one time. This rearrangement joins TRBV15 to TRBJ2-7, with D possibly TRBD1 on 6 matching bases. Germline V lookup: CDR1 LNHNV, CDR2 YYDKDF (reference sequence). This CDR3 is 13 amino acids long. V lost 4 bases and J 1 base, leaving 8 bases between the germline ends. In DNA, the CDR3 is TGTGCCACCAGCACGACAGGATCCTACGAGCAGTACTTC. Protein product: CATSTTGSYEQYF.

CDR3: CSVGTVTSDTEAFF. As DNA, the CDR3 is TGCAGCGTTGGGACAGTTACGTCGGACACTGAAGCTTTCTTT. This rearrangement joins TRBV29-1 to TRBJ1-1; tentatively, D is TRBD1 (6 bases). V was cut by 4 bases and J by 3 bases, with 15 bases left in between. Per germline, CDR1 SQVTM and CDR2 ANQGSEA. The CDR3 totals 14 residues.

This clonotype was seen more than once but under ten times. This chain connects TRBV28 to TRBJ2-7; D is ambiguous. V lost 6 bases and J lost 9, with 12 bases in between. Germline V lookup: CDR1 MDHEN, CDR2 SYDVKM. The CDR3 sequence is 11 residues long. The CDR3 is CASSNRLRQYF. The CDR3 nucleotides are TGTGCCAGCAGCAACCGGCTTAGGCAGTACTTC.

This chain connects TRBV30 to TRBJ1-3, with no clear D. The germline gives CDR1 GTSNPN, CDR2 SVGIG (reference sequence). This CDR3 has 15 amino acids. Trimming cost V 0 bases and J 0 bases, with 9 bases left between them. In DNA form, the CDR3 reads TGTGCCTGGAGTGTCGGCAGGATCTCTGGAAACACCATATATTTT. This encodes CAWSVGRISGNTIYF. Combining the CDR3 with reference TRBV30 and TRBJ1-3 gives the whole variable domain SQTIHQWPATLVQPVGSPLSLECTVEGTSNPNLYWYRQAAGRGLQLLFYSVGIGQISSEVPQNLSASRPQDRQFILSSKKLLLSDSGFYLCAWSVGRISGNTIYFGEGSWLTVV.

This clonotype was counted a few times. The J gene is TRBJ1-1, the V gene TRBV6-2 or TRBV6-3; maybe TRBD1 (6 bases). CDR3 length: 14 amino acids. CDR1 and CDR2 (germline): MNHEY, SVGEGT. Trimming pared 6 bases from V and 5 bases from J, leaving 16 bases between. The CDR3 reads CASRSIQGKTEAFF. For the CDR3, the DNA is TGTGCCAGCAGATCCATACAGGGAAAGACTGAAGCTTTCTTT.

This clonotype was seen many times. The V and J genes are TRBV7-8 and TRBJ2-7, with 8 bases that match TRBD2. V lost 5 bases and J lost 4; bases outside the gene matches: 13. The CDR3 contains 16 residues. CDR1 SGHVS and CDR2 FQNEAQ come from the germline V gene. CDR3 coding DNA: TGTGCCAGCAGCAGGACTAGCCGACTACAAGCGTACGAGCAGTACTTC. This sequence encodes CASSRTSRLQAYEQYF.

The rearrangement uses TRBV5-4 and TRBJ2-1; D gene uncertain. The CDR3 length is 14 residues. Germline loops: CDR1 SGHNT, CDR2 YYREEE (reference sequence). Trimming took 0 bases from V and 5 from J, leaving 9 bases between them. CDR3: CASSLAGPDNEQFF. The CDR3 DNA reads TGTGCCAGCAGCTTGGCTGGCCCGGACAATGAGCAGTTCTTC. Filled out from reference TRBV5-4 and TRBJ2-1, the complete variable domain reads ETGVTQSPTHLIKTRGQQVTLRCSSQSGHNTVSWYQQALGQGPQFIFQYYREEENGRGNFPPRFSGLQFPNYSSELNVNALELDDSALYLCASSLAGPDNEQFFGPGTRLTVL.

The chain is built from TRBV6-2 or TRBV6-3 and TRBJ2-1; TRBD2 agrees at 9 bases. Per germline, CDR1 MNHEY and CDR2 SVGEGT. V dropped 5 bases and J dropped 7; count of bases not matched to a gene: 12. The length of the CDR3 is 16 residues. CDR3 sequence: CASSIRNSGRGNEQFF. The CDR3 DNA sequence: TGTGCCAGCAGTATACGAAATAGCGGGAGAGGGAATGAGCAGTTCTTC.

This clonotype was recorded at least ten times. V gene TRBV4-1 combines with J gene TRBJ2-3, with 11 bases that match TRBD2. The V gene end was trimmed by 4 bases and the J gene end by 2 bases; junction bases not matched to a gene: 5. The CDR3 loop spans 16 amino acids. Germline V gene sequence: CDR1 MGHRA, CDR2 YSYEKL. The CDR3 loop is CASSRLAGHSTDTQYF. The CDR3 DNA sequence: TGCGCCAGCAGCCGACTAGCGGGGCACTCCACAGATACGCAGTATTTT.

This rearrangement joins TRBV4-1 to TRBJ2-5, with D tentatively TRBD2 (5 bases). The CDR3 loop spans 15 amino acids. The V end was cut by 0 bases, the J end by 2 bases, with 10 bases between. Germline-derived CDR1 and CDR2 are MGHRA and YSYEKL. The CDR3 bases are TGCGCCAGCAGCCAAGAACGGGGTGGGCAAGAGACCCAGTACTTC. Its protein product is CASSQERGGQETQYF.

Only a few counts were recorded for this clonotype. The CDR3 bases are TGTGCCAGCAGCCCAGGCGCAAGACTAGCGGGAGGTTCCGAGACCCAGTACTTC. Protein product: CASSPGARLAGGSETQYF. The chain uses TRBV11-3 and TRBJ2-5; 13 nucleotides match TRBD2. V was pared by 5 bases and J by 5 bases, with 14 bases of the junction left unmatched. The CDR3 is 18 residues long. Germline V gives CDR1 SGHNT, CDR2 YENEEA.

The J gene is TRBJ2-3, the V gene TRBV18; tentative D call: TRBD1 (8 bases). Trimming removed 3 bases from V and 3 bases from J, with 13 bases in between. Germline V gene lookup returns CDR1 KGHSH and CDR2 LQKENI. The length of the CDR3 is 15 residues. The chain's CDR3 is CASSPNRGGTDTQYF. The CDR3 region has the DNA TGTGCCAGCTCACCCAACAGGGGGGGAACAGATACGCAGTATTTT.

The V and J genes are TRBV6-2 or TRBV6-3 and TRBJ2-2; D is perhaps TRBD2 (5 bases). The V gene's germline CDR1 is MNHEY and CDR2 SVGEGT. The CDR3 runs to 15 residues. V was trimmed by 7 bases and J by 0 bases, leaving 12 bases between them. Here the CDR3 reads CASTRTGSNTGELFF. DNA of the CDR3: TGTGCCAGCACCAGGACGGGGTCGAACACCGGGGAGCTGTTTTTT.

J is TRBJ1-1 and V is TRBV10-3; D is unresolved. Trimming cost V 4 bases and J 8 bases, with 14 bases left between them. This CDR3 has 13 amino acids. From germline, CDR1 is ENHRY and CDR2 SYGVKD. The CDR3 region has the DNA TGTGCCATCAGTGCCTTAGGGCAGAGCGAAGCTTTCTTT. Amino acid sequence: CAISALGQSEAFF.

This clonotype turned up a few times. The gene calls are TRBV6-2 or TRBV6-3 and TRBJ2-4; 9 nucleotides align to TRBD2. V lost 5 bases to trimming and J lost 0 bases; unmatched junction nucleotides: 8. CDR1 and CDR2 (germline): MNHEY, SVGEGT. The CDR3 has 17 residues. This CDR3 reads CASSPRRLAVAKNIQYF. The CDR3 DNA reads TGTGCCAGCAGTCCCAGGCGACTAGCGGTAGCCAAAAACATTCAGTACTTC.

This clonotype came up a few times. The CDR3 loop is CASSTEAGGAGTQYF. The DNA for the CDR3 is TGTGCCAGCAGCACCGAAGCAGGGGGCGCGGGGACCCAGTACTTC. The rearrangement links TRBV7-9 to TRBJ2-5; TRBD1 agrees at 8 bases. The germline gives CDR1 SEHNR, CDR2 FQNEAQ (reference sequence). J was trimmed by 7 bases and V by 5 bases; bases with no gene match: 12. The CDR3 runs to 15 residues.